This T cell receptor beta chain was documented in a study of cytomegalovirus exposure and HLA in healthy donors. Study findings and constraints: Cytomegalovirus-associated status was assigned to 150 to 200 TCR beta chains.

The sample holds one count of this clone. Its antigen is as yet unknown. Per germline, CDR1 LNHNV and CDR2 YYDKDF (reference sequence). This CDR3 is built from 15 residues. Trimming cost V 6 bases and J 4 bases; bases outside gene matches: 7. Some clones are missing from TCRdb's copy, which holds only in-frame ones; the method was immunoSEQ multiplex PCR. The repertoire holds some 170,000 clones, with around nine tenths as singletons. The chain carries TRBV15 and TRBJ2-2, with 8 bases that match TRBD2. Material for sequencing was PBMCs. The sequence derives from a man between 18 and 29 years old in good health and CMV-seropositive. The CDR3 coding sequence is TGTGCCACCAGTTATAGCGGGGACTTCACCGGGGAGCTGTTTTTT. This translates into CATSYSGDFTGELFF.